The 28 T cell receptor beta chains below come from one sample, sequenced in a study of blood T cell repertoires in COVID-19 (dated by TCRdb to 2018 to 2021). The library was produced with the immunoSEQ multiplex PCR assay. Sourced from immuneACCESS, this table was stored by TCRdb with only in-frame sequences that have V and J called. A share of the clones is absent; for the studies checked, an unresolved V gene accounts for under half, and the remainder has no known explanation. The sample data list 130,000 to 150,000 clones, and about 87% of these were observed just once. Clones ranked in the top ten supply 8.6% of the sample. The sequenced sample consisted of peripheral blood. These receptors all stem from a woman between 50 and 59 years old with active or convalescent COVID-19.

The V gene is TRBV12-5, the J gene TRBJ1-2; a possible D gene is TRBD1 (5 bases). The CDR3 runs to 11 residues. Germline lookup yields CDR1 LGHNT and CDR2 FRNRAP. Between the trimmed V and J ends, which lost 3 bases and 10 bases, there was a span of 9 bases. This CDR3 is CASGFVGDYTF. Written as DNA, the CDR3 is TGTGCTAGTGGTTTTGTAGGGGACTACACCTTC.

Here the CDR3 reads CASSLRGSSGGGPETQYF. The CDR3, as DNA: TGTGCCAGCAGCCTCAGAGGTAGTAGCGGGGGGGGCCCAGAGACCCAGTACTTC. The chain uses TRBV11-3 and TRBJ2-5; 11 nucleotides line up with TRBD2. The V gene end was trimmed by 5 bases and the J gene end by 4 bases; junction bases not matched to a gene: 15. The CDR3 contains 18 residues. The germline V gene encodes CDR1 SGHNT and CDR2 YENEEA.

This clone has just a few counts. The rearrangement joins TRBV19 to TRBJ1-4; weak D call: TRBD1 (5 bases). V gave up 8 bases and J gave up 4 bases, with 11 bases separating them. Germline loops: CDR1 LNHDA, CDR2 SQIVND (reference sequence). The CDR3 extends over 13 amino acids. CDR3 nucleotides: TGTGCCAGTGGGGACTTAAGTAATGAAAAACTGTTTTTT. Its protein product is CASGDLSNEKLFF.

The chain is built from TRBV4-1 and TRBJ2-4; 14 bases match TRBD2. The length of the CDR3 is 16 residues. Germline CDR1 is MGHRA and CDR2 is YSYEKL. The trim removed 3 bases at V and 6 bases at J, leaving 4 bases unmatched. CDR3 protein: CASSQGLAGAGNIQYF. CDR3 sequence (DNA): TGCGCCAGCAGCCAGGGACTAGCGGGAGCCGGAAACATTCAGTACTTC.

J is TRBJ2-1 and V is TRBV5-1; 7 bases map to TRBD1. The CDR3 totals 15 residues. The V and J ends lost 5 bases and 5 bases, in that order; junction bases with no gene match: 10. CDR1 and CDR2 (germline): SGHRS, YFSETQ. The CDR3 spells CASRSGQIYHNEQFF. CDR3 nucleotides: TGCGCCAGCAGATCGGGACAGATTTATCACAATGAGCAGTTCTTC.

This sequence joins TRBV5-1 and TRBJ1-2, with D tentatively TRBD1 (6 bases). V shed 4 bases and J shed 3 bases, with 19 bases lying between them. The CDR3 has 16 residues. Germline V CDR1 and CDR2: SGHRS, YFSETQ. The CDR3 loop reads CASSPVLGGQYYGYTF. The CDR3 DNA is TGCGCCAGCAGCCCGGTTTTGGGTGGACAGTACTATGGCTACACCTTC.

The rearrangement joins TRBV7-9 to TRBJ2-3; 7 nucleotides match TRBD2. V shed 5 bases and J 0 bases; nucleotides not matched to a gene: 8. Germline V gene data show CDR1 as SEHNR and CDR2 as FQNEAQ (reference sequence). The CDR3 has 16 amino acids. The CDR3, as DNA: TGTGCCAGCAGCGCAGCGGGACGGGCTAGCACAGATACGCAGTATTTT. Protein: CASSAAGRASTDTQYF.

CDR3 region: CASTLEGGTGNTIYF. The DNA of the CDR3 is TGTGCCAGCACCCTTGAGGGAGGGACTGGAAACACCATATATTTT. V usage is TRBV2 and J usage is TRBJ1-3; D gene ambiguous. V was trimmed by 7 bases and J by 2 bases, leaving 15 bases between them. Germline V gives CDR1 SNHLY, CDR2 FYNNEI. CDR3 length equals 15 residues.

This rearrangement joins TRBV3-1 (or the pseudogene TRBV3-2) to TRBJ2-7; tentative D call: TRBD1 (5 bases). This CDR3 comprises 13 residues. Germline CDR1 LGHDT, CDR2 YNNKEL (reference sequence). V was shortened by 5 bases and J by 4 bases, with 12 bases between the two germline ends. CDR3 sequence (DNA): TGTGCCAGCAGCTCACAGGCAGGGTACGAGCAGTACTTC. This translates into CASSSQAGYEQYF.

A few counts support this clone. J is TRBJ1-1 and V is TRBV7-3; weak D call: TRBD1 (5 bases). This CDR3 is 13 amino acids long. V was pared by 2 bases and J by 6 bases, with 10 bases between. From germline, CDR1 is SGHTA and CDR2 FQGTGA. CDR3 coding DNA: TGTGCCAGCAGCTTACGGGGGGTCTCTGAAGCTTTCTTT. Amino acid sequence: CASSLRGVSEAFF.

The V gene is TRBV5-6, the J gene TRBJ2-3; 8 bases are shared with TRBD2. Trimming cost V 4 bases and J 2 bases; bases outside gene matches: 9. The CDR3 spans 16 residues. The germline V gene has CDR1 SGHDT and CDR2 YYEEEE. The CDR3 DNA reads as TGTGCCAGCAGCCAAAGCGAGCGGGGGATCACAGATACGCAGTATTTT. Its translation: CASSQSERGITDTQYF.

This clone has just one count. The chain links TRBV5-5 to TRBJ1-2; 9 nucleotides match TRBD1. The CDR3 is made up of 16 amino acids. V gave up 2 bases and J gave up 6 bases; unmatched junction bases: 11. Germline CDR1 SGHKS, CDR2 YYEKEE (reference sequence). CDR3 residues: CASSFSSGTGSNGYTF. The CDR3 nucleotides read TGTGCCAGCAGCTTTTCATCCGGGACAGGGTCGAATGGCTACACCTTC.

This chain links TRBV18 with TRBJ2-5; TRBD1 matches at 7 bases. Germline CDR1 is KGHSH and CDR2 is LQKENI. This CDR3 has 13 amino acids. With V trimmed by 5 bases and J by 3 bases, 3 bases remained unmatched. The CDR3 spells CASSSTGEETQYF. The CDR3 DNA sequence: TGTGCCAGCTCAAGTACAGGGGAAGAGACCCAGTACTTC. Variable domain in full (rest from reference TRBV18 and TRBJ2-5): NAGVMQNPRHLVRRRGQEARLRCSPMKGHSHVYWYRQLPEEGLKFMVYLQKENIIDESGMPKERFSAEFPKEGPSILRIQQVVRGDSAAYFCASSSTGEETQYFGPGTRLLVL.

The rearrangement uses TRBV6-6 and TRBJ2-2, with D tentatively TRBD1 (5 bases). The CDR3 totals 14 residues. Germline CDR1 reads MNHNY; CDR2 reads SVGAGI (reference sequence). V shed 10 bases and J shed 4 bases, with 16 bases lying between them. CDR3 loop: CATESSQGTGELFF. CDR3 DNA sequence: TGTGCCACCGAGTCTAGTCAGGGCACCGGGGAGCTGTTTTTT.

J is TRBJ2-2 and V is TRBV12-3 or TRBV12-4, with D perhaps matching TRBD2 (6 bases). The CDR3 covers 13 residues. V lost 6 bases to trimming and J lost 5 bases, with 10 bases between them. The CDR3 coding sequence is TGTGCCAGCAGGCCCGGAGGGACCGGGGAGCTGTTTTTT. This sequence encodes CASRPGGTGELFF.

The genes are TRBV5-1 and TRBJ2-3; TRBD2 matches 8 bases. Germline CDR1 reads SGHRS; CDR2 reads YFSETQ. This CDR3 is built from 15 residues. V gave up 1 base and J gave up 5 bases; unmatched junction bases: 6. In DNA, the CDR3 is TGCGCCAGCAGCTTGTGGCTAGCGGGTGGAGATACGCAGTATTTT. Its protein product is CASSLWLAGGDTQYF. The complete variable domain, with remaining parts taken from reference TRBV5-1 and TRBJ2-3, reads KAGVTQTPRYLIKTRGQQVTLSCSPISGHRSVSWYQQTPGQGLQFLFEYFSETQRNKGNFPGRFSGRQFSNSRSEMNVSTLELGDSALYLCASSLWLAGGDTQYFGPGTRLTVL.

V gene TRBV29-1 combines with J gene TRBJ2-1, with D perhaps TRBD1 (6 bases). V was clipped by 7 bases and J by 4 bases, with 20 bases between them. Germline CDR1 reads SQVTM; CDR2 reads ANQGSEA. The CDR3 covers 15 residues. CDR3: CSAWGLEGRYNEQFF. CDR3 in DNA: TGCAGCGCCTGGGGGCTTGAGGGGCGATACAATGAGCAGTTCTTC.

The CDR3 region is CASRPAAAGYDGYTF. The DNA for the CDR3 is TGTGCCAGCAGACCTGCGGCAGCCGGGTATGATGGCTACACCTTC. V is TRBV7-6 and J is TRBJ1-2; D not resolved. Germline CDR1 is SGHVS and CDR2 is FNYEAQ. V was trimmed by 6 bases and J by 6 bases, leaving 20 bases between them. The length of the CDR3 is 15 residues.

This clone has a handful of counts. CDR3 DNA: TGTGCCAGCCTTATCAAGGGACACGGCTACACCTTC. Translated, it gives CASLIKGHGYTF. The V and J genes are TRBV28 and TRBJ1-2; tentatively, D is TRBD1 (6 bases). The germline V gene has CDR1 MDHEN and CDR2 SYDVKM. The CDR3 consists of 12 residues. V was clipped by 8 bases and J by 8 bases, with 15 bases between them.

This clone was recorded once. This chain connects TRBV18 to TRBJ1-1; D is unresolved. The V and J ends lost 5 bases and 1 base respectively, with 11 bases between them. Germline V CDR1 and CDR2: KGHSH, LQKENI. The CDR3 contains 14 residues. CDR3 nucleotide sequence: TGTGCCAGCTCAACTAGCAGGCAGAACACTGAAGCTTTCTTT. This codes for CASSTSRQNTEAFF.

V is TRBV28 and J is TRBJ1-5; no clear D. The V and J ends lost 1 base and 2 bases respectively, with 18 bases between them. Germline values: CDR1 MDHEN, CDR2 SYDVKM. The CDR3 covers 18 residues. The CDR3 bases are TGTGCCAGCAGTTTATACCCCTTTAGGACTAGGGGCAATCAGCCCCAGCATTTT. Translated: CASSLYPFRTRGNQPQHF.

The chain has TRBV4-2 and TRBJ2-2, with 8 bases lining up with TRBD1. The CDR3 is made up of 17 amino acids. J was trimmed by 1 base and V by 2 bases; bases with no gene match: 6. The germline CDR1 and CDR2 sequences are LGHNA and YNFKEQ. The CDR3 bases are TGTGCCAGCAGCCAACCGGGACAGGCCGGGAACACCGGGGAGCTGTTTTTT. This encodes CASSQPGQAGNTGELFF.

The V gene is TRBV12-3 or TRBV12-4, the J gene TRBJ1-1; D remains unclear. Trimming pared 9 bases from V and 7 bases from J, leaving 15 bases between. This CDR3 spans 12 amino acids. Written as DNA, the CDR3 is TGTGCCAGAAGTACCCTGGCGGGTGAAGCTTTCTTT. Protein: CARSTLAGEAFF.

The V and J genes are TRBV10-3 and TRBJ2-7; D might be TRBD2 (5 bases). CDR1 and CDR2 from the germline V gene are ENHRY and SYGVKD. V was pared by 7 bases and J by 3 bases, with 13 bases between. The CDR3 totals 13 residues. The CDR3 coding sequence is TGTGCCATCAACGAGGGAACGGACTACGAGCAGTACTTC. Amino acid sequence: CAINEGTDYEQYF.

V usage is TRBV7-9 and J usage is TRBJ1-2; D call uncertain. Germline-derived CDR1 and CDR2 are SEHNR and FQNEAQ (reference sequence). Trimming removed 5 bases at V and 6 bases at J, with 10 bases between. The CDR3 sequence is 12 residues long. CDR3 nucleotide sequence: TGTGCCAGCAGCGTCCGCCCGGATGGCTACACCTTC. As protein: CASSVRPDGYTF.

A note on this clone: The sample holds other DNA sequences that translate to the same CDR3. The chain uses TRBV28 and TRBJ1-5; no clear D. Trimming left V 3 bases short and J 0 bases short, with 6 bases between. This CDR3 comprises 14 residues. Germline V gives CDR1 MDHEN, CDR2 SYDVKM. Here the CDR3 reads CASSFSGSNQPQHF. CDR3 DNA: TGTGCCAGCAGTTTCTCCGGTAGCAATCAGCCCCAGCATTTT.

The chain employs TRBV14 and TRBJ2-5, with 7 bases aligning to TRBD2. Germline V lookup: CDR1 SGHDN, CDR2 FVKESK. Losses at the gene ends were 6 bases for V and 3 bases for J; bases not matched to a gene: 10. The CDR3 totals 15 residues. The CDR3 DNA sequence: TGTGCCAGCAGTCAACTAACGGCGGGAGAAGAGACCCAGTACTTC. Translated, it gives CASSQLTAGEETQYF.

V usage is TRBV14 and J usage is TRBJ2-3; 10 bases are shared with TRBD2. Germline CDR1 is SGHDN and CDR2 is FVKESK. Trimming took 0 bases from V and 0 from J; bases not matched to a gene: 9. The CDR3 runs to 19 residues. DNA of the CDR3: TGTGCCAGCAGCCAAGAACGTCCCTTACTAGCGGGGAGCACAGATACGCAGTATTTT. This sequence encodes CASSQERPLLAGSTDTQYF.